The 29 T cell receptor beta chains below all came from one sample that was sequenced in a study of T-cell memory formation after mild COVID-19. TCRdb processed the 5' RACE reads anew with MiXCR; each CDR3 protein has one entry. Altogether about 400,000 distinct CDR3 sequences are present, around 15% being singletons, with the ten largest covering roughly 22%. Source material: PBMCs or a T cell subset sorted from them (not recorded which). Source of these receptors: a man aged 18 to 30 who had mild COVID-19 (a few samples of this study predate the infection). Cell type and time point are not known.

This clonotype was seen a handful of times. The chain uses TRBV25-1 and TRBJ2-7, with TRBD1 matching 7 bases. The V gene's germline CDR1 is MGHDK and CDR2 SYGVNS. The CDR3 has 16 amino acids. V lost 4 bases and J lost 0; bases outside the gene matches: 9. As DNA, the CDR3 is TGTGCCAGCAGTGCACCCGGGACAGTGAACTCCTACGAGCAGTACTTC. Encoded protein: CASSAPGTVNSYEQYF.

The chain's CDR3 is CASSRGQIIGTEAFF. CDR3 in DNA: TGCGCCAGCAGCCGCGGACAGATCATCGGGACTGAAGCTTTCTTT. This chain links TRBV5-1 with TRBJ1-1; maybe TRBD1 (6 bases). The CDR3 is 15 residues long. The V end was cut by 4 bases, the J end by 5 bases, with 18 bases between. CDR1 and CDR2 from the germline V gene are SGHRS and YFSETQ.

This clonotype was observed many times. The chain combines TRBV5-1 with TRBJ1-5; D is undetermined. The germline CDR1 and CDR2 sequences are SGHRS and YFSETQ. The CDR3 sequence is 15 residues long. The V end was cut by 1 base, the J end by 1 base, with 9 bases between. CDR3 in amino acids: CASSLNPESNQPQHF. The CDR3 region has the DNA TGCGCCAGCAGCTTGAATCCAGAGAGCAATCAGCCCCAGCATTTT. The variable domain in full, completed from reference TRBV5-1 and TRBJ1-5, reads KAGVTQTPRYLIKTRGQQVTLSCSPISGHRSVSWYQQTPGQGLQFLFEYFSETQRNKGNFPGRFSGRQFSNSRSEMNVSTLELGDSALYLCASSLNPESNQPQHFGDGTRLSIL.

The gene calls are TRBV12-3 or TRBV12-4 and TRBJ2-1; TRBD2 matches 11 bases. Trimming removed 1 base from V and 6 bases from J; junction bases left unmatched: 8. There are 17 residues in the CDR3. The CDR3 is CASSLVLAGGPVNEQFF. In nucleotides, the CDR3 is TGTGCCAGCAGTTTAGTGCTAGCGGGGGGACCGGTCAATGAGCAGTTCTTC.

In DNA form, the CDR3 reads TGTGCCAGCAGCGTAACTAGCGGGGGGGCCGAAGATACGCAGTATTTT. Translation: CASSVTSGGAEDTQYF. The rearrangement joins TRBV9 to TRBJ2-3, with 13 positions matching TRBD2. Germline-derived CDR1 and CDR2 are SGDLS and YYNGEE. There are 16 residues in the CDR3. J was trimmed by 5 bases and V by 1 base; bases with no gene match: 4. The full variable domain, with the rest looked up from reference TRBV9 and TRBJ2-3, is DSGVTQTPKHLITATGQRVTLRCSPRSGDLSVYWYQQSLDQGLQFLIQYYNGEERAKGNILERFSAQQFPDLHSELNLSSLELGDSALYFCASSVTSGGAEDTQYFGPGTRLTVL.

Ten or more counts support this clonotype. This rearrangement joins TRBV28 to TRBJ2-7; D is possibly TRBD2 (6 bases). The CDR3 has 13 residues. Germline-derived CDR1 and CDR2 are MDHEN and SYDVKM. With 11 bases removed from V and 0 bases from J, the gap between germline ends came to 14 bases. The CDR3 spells CAAWRDGSYEQYF. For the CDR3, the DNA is TGTGCCGCTTGGAGGGACGGCTCCTACGAGCAGTACTTC.

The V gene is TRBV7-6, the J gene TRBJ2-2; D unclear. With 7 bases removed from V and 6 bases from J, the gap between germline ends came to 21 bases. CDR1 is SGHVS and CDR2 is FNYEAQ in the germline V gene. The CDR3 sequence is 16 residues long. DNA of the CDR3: TGTGCCAGCAACGCCGAGGCGGCAGAAAGGTCCGGGGAGCTGTTTTTT. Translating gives CASNAEAAERSGELFF.

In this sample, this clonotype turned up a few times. CDR3 bases: TGCGCCAGCAGCCCTATAATAGGGGCTGGTGAGCAGTTCTTC. The encoded protein is CASSPIIGAGEQFF. The chain is built from TRBV4-3 and TRBJ2-1; possible D gene TRBD1, 5 bases. This CDR3 has 14 amino acids. Germline V gene sequence: CDR1 LGHNA, CDR2 YSLEER. V lost 4 bases, J lost 9 bases, and 16 bases lay in between.

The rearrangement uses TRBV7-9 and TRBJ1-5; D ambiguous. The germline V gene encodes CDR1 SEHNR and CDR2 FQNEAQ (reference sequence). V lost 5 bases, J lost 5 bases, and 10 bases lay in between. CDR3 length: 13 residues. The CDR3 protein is CASSRNGDQPQHF. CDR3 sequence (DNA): TGTGCCAGCAGCCGAAATGGTGATCAGCCCCAGCATTTT.

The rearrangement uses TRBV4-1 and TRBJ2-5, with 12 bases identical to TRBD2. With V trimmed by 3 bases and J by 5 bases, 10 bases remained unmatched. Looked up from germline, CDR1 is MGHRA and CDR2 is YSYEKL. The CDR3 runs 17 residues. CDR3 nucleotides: TGCGCCAGCAGCCATCCCGTCGGACTAGCGGGGTATGAGACCCAGTACTTC. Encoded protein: CASSHPVGLAGYETQYF.

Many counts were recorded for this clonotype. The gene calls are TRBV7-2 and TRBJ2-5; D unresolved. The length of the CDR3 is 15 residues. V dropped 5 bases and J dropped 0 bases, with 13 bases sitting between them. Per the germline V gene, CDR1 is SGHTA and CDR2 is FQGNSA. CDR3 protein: CASSLYVDYQETQYF. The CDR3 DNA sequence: TGTGCCAGCAGCCTCTATGTAGACTACCAAGAGACCCAGTACTTC.

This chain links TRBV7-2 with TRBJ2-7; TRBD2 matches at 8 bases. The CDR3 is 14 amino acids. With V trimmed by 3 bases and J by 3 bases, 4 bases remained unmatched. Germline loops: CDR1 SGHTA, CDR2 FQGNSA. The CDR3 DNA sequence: TGTGCCAGCAGCTTCTTCCTAGCGGGCTACGAGCAGTACTTC. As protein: CASSFFLAGYEQYF.

CDR3 coding DNA: TGTGCTAGTGAAAGACAGAACACCGGGGAGCTGTTTTTT. Translating gives CASERQNTGELFF. The chain recombines TRBV12-5 with TRBJ2-2; D unresolved. CDR1 LGHNT and CDR2 FRNRAP come from the germline V gene. V shed 7 bases and J shed 1 base, with 7 bases lying between them. The CDR3 is 13 amino acids. Looking up the rest from reference TRBV12-5 and TRBJ2-2 gives the full variable domain: DARVTQTPRHKVTEMGQEVTMRCQPILGHNTVFWYRQTMMQGLELLAYFRNRAPLDDSGMPKDRFSAEMPDATLATLKIQPSEPRDSAVYFCASERQNTGELFFGEGSRLTVL.

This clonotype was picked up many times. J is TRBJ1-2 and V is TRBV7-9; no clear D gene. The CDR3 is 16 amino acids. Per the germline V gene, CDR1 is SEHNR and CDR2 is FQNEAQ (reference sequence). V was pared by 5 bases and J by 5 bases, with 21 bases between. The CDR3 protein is CASSPLSGQPLYGYTF. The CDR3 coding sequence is TGTGCCAGCAGCCCACTCTCGGGCCAGCCTTTATATGGCTACACCTTC.

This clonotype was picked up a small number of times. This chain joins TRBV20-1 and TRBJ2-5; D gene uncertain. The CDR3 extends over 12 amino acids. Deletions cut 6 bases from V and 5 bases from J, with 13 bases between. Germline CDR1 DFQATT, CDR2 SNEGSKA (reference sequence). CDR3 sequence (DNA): TGCAGTGCAAATACAATACGGGAGACCCAGTACTTC. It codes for CSANTIRETQYF.

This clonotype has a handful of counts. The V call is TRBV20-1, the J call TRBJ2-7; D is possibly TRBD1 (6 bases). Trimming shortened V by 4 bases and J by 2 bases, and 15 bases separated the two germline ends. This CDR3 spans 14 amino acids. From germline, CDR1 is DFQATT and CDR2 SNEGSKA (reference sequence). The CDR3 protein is CSATPGTLTYEQYF. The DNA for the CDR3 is TGCAGTGCTACCCCCGGGACACTTACCTACGAGCAGTACTTC.

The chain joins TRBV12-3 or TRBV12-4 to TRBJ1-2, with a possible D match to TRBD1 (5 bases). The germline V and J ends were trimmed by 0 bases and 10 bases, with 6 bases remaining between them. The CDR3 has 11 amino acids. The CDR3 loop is CASSLADIYTF. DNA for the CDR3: TGTGCCAGCAGTTTAGCGGACATCTACACCTTC.

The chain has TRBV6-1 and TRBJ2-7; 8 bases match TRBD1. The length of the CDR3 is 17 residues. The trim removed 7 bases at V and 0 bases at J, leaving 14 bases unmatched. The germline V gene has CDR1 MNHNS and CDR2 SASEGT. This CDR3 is CASNTDRVIVNSYEQYV. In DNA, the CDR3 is TGTGCCAGCAATACGGACAGGGTTATTGTTAACTCCTACGAGCAGTACGTC.

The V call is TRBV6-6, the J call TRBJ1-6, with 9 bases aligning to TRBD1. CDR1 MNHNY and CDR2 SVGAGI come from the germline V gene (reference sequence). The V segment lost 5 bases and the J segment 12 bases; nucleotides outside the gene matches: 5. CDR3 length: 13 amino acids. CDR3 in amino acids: CASSPGQGRPLHF. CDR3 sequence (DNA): TGTGCCAGCAGTCCGGGACAGGGACGACCCCTCCACTTT.

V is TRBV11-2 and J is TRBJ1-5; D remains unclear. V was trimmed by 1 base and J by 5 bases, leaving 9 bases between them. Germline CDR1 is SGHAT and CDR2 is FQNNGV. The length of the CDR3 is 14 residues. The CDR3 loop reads CASSLGAPHQPQHF. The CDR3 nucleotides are TGTGCCAGCAGCTTAGGGGCCCCCCATCAGCCCCAGCATTTT.

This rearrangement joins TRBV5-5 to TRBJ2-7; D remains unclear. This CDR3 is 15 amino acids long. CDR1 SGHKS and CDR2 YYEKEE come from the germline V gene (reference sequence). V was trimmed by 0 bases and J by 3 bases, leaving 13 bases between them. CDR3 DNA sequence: TGTGCCAGCAGCTTGGACCTTGGCAGTGGCTACGAGCAGTACGTC. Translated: CASSLDLGSGYEQYV.

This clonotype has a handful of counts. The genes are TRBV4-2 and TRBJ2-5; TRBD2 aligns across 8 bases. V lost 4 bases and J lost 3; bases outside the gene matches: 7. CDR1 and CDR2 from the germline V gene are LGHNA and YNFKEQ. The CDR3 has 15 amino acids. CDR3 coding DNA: TGTGCCAGCAGCCCTCTGTCAGCGGGGGAAGAGACCCAGTACTTC. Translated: CASSPLSAGEETQYF.

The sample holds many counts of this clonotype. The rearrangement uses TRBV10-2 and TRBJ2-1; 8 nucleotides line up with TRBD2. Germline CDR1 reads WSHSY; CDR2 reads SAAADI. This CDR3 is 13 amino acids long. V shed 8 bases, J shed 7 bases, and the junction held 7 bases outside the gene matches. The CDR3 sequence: CASAGRGANEQFF. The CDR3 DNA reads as TGCGCCAGCGCCGGGCGGGGGGCTAATGAGCAGTTCTTC.

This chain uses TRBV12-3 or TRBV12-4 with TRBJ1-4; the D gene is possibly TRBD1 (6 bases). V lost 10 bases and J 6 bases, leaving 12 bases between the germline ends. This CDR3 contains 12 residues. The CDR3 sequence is CATRGQDEKLFF. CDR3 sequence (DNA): TGTGCCACCCGGGGACAAGATGAAAAACTGTTTTTT.

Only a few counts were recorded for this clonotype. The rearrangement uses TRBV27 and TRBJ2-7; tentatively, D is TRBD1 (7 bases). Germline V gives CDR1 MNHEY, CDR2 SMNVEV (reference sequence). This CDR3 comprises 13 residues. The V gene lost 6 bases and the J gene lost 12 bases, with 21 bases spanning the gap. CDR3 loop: CASSQTPGGRSYF. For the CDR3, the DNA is TGTGCCAGCAGCCAAACCCCAGGGGGGAGATCGTACTTC.

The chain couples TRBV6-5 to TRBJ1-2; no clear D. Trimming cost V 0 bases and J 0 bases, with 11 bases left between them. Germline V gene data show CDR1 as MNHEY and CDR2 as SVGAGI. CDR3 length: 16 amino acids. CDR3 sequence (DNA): TGTGCCAGCAGTTACTCCGGCCAGATGACTAACTATGGCTACACCTTC. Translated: CASSYSGQMTNYGYTF.

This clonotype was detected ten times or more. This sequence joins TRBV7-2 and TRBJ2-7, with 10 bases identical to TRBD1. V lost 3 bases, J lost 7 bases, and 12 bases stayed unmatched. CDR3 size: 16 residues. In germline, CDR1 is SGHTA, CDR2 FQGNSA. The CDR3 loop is CASSFAKGQGSGEQYF. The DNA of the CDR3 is TGTGCCAGCAGCTTCGCGAAGGGACAGGGGTCTGGAGAGCAGTACTTC.

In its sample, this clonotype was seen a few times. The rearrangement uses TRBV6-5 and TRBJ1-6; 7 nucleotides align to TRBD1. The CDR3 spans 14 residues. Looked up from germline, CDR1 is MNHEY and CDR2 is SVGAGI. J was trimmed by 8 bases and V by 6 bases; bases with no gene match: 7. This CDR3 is CASRVGQGDSPLHF. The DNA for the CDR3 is TGTGCCAGCAGAGTGGGGCAGGGGGATTCACCCCTCCACTTT.

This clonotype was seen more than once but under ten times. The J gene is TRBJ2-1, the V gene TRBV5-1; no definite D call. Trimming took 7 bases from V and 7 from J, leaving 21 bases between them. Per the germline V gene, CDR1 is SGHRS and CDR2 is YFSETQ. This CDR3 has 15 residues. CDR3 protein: CASGGMTGLRNEQFF. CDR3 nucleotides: TGCGCCAGCGGTGGAATGACTGGGCTCCGGAATGAGCAGTTCTTC.